This T cell receptor (beta chain) was identified during a study of identical twins. V lost 2 bases to trimming and J lost 0 bases; unmatched junction nucleotides: 1. This CDR3 comprises 14 residues. Germline V gene data show CDR1 as SGDLS and CDR2 as YYNGEE. Template switching supplied a universal primer site; unique molecular identifiers were carried on the cDNA. TCRdb processed the 5' RACE reads anew with MiXCR; each CDR3 protein has one entry. The sample yields roughly 750,000 distinct CDR3 sequences, over 20% seen once. Study-wide findings and caveats: The study found that models underestimated out-of-frame TCR alpha sharing in monozygotic twins.

This clonotype was found many times. No antigen is known for it. These same data were also listed under a study on T cells expressing NK-cell markers. That work adds: Serological testing identified seven of the eight sequenced donors as HCMV-seropositive and one as seronegative.

The chain is built from TRBV9 and TRBJ1-1; 7 nucleotides line up with TRBD1. The clonotype was recovered from a young woman in good health. Sequencing was carried out using PBMCs. The CDR3 coding sequence is TGTGCCAGCAGCGTGGGACAGTTGAACACTGAAGCTTTCTTT. Amino acid sequence: CASSVGQLNTEAFF.